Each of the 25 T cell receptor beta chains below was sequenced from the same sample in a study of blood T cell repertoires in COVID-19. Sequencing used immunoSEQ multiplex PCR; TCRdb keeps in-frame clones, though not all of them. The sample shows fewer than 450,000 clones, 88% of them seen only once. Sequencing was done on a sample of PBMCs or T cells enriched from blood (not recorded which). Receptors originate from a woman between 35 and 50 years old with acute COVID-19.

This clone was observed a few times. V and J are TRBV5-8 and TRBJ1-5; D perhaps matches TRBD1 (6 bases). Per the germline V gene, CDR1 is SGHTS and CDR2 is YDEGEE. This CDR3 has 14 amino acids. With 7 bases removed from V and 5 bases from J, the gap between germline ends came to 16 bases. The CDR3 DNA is TGTGCCAGCTCCAGGGGAGGGCCGGATCAGCCCCAGCATTTT. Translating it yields CASSRGGPDQPQHF.

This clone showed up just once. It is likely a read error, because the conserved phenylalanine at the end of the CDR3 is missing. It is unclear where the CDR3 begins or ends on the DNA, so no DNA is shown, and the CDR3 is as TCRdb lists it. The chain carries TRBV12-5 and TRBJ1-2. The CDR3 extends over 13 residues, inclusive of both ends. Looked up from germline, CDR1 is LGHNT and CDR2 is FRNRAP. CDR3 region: CASGLERASYLGI.

The CDR3 nucleotides are TGTGCCTTTCGAGAGAACACTGAAGCTTTCTTT. It specifies CAFRENTEAFF. The chain employs TRBV30 and TRBJ1-1; D ambiguous. CDR1 and CDR2 (germline): GTSNPN, SVGIG (reference sequence). CDR3 length equals 11 residues. V dropped 7 bases and J dropped 1 base, with 7 bases sitting between them.

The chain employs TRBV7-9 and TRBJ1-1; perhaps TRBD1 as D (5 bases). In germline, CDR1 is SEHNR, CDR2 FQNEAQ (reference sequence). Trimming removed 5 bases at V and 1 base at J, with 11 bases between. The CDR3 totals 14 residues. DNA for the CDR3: TGTGCCAGCAGCACTCAGGGCGCGAACACTGAAGCTTTCTTT. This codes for CASSTQGANTEAFF.

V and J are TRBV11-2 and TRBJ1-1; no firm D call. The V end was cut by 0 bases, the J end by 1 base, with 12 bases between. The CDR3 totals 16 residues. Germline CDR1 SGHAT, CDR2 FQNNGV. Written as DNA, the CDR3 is TGTGCCAGCAGCTTAGATTCGGAGCGGGGGAACACTGAAGCTTTCTTT. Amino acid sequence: CASSLDSERGNTEAFF.

CDR3 in DNA: TGTGCCAGCAGCTCACCCCAGGGTAGTTACCGCAATGAGCAGTTCTTC. Its protein is CASSSPQGSYRNEQFF. This chain connects TRBV5-4 to TRBJ2-1, with D possibly matching TRBD1 (5 bases). The CDR3 sequence is 16 residues long. CDR1 and CDR2 from the germline V gene are SGHNT and YYREEE (reference sequence). Trimming pared 3 bases from V and 6 bases from J, leaving 19 bases between. Using reference TRBV5-4 and TRBJ2-1 for the parts outside the CDR3, the full variable domain is ETGVTQSPTHLIKTRGQQVTLRCSSQSGHNTVSWYQQALGQGPQFIFQYYREEENGRGNFPPRFSGLQFPNYSSELNVNALELDDSALYLCASSSPQGSYRNEQFFGPGTRLTVL.

This CDR3 reads CASSPLSTGSYSGNTIYF. CDR3 in DNA: TGTGCCAGCTCACCACTATCGACAGGTTCTTACTCTGGAAACACCATATATTTT. The chain couples TRBV18 to TRBJ1-3, with D possibly being TRBD1 (6 bases). Trimming removed 1 base at V and 0 bases at J, with 16 bases between. There are 18 residues in the CDR3. Looked up from germline, CDR1 is KGHSH and CDR2 is LQKENI.

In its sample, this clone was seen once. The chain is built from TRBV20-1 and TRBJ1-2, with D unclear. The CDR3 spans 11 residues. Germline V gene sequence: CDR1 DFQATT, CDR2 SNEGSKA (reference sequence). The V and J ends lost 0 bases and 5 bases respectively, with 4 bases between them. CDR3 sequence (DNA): TGCAGTGCTAGAGACAGATATGGCTACACCTTC. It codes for CSARDRYGYTF.

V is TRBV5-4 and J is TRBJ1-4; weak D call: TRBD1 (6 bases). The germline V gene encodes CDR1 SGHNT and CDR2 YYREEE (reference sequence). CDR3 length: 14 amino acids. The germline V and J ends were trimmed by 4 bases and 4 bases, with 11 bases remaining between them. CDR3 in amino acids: CASSQRGYNEKLFF. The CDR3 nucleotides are TGTGCCAGCAGCCAGAGGGGGTATAATGAAAAACTGTTTTTT.

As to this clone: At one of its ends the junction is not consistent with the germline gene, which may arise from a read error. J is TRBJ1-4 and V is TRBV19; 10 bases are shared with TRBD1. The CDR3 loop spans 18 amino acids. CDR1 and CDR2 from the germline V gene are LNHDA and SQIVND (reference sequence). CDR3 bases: TGTGCCAGTAGTGTAGACAGGGGGCTTTTGTCTCCCAATGGGGAACTGTTTTTT. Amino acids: CASSVDRGLLSPNGELFF.

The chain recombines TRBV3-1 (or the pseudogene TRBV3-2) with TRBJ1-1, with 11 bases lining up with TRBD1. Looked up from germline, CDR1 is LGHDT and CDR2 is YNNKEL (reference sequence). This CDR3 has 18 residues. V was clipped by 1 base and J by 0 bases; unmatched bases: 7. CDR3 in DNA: TGTGCCAGCAGCCAAGTTTGGGGGACAGGGGGTATGAACACTGAAGCTTTCTTT. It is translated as CASSQVWGTGGMNTEAFF.

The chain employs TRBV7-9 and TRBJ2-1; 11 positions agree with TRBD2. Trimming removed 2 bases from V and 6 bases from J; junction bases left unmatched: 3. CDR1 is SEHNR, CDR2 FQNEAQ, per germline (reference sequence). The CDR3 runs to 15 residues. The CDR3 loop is CASSLTGTSGNEQFF. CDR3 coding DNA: TGTGCCAGCAGCTTAACCGGGACTAGCGGCAATGAGCAGTTCTTC.

CDR3 nucleotides: TGTGCCAGCAGGGGGCAGGTGAACTACGAGCAGTACTTC. Its protein product is CASRGQVNYEQYF. V and J are TRBV6-5 and TRBJ2-7, with D possibly matching TRBD1 (5 bases). This CDR3 has 13 residues. Germline lookup yields CDR1 MNHEY and CDR2 SVGAGI. The V end was cut by 6 bases, the J end by 3 bases, with 12 bases between.

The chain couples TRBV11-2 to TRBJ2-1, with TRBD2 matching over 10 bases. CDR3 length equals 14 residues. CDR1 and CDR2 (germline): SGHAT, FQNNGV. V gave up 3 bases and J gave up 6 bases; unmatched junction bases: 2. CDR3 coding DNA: TGTGCCAGCAGCTTCCAGCGGGGGGGCAATGAGCAGTTCTTC. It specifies CASSFQRGGNEQFF. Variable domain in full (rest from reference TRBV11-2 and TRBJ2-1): EAGVAQSPRYKIIEKRQSVAFWCNPISGHATLYWYQQILGQGPKLLIQFQNNGVVDDSQLPKDRFSAERLKGVDSTLKIQPAKLEDSAVYLCASSFQRGGNEQFFGPGTRLTVL.

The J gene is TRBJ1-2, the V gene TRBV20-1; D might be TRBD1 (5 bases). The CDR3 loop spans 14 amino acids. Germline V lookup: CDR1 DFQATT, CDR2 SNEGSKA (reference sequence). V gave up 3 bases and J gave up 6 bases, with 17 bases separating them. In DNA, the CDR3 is TGCAGTGCTAGTGGATCAGGGCCCATTGATGGCTACACCTTC. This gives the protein CSASGSGPIDGYTF.

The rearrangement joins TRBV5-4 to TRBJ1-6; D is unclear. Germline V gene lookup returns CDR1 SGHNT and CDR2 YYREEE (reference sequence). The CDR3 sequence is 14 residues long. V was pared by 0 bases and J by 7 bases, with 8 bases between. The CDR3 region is CASSLAGGNSPLHF. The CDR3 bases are TGTGCCAGCAGCTTGGCAGGAGGGAATTCACCCCTCCACTTT. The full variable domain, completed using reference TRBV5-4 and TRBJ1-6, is ETGVTQSPTHLIKTRGQQVTLRCSSQSGHNTVSWYQQALGQGPQFIFQYYREEENGRGNFPPRFSGLQFPNYSSELNVNALELDDSALYLCASSLAGGNSPLHFGNGTRLTVT.

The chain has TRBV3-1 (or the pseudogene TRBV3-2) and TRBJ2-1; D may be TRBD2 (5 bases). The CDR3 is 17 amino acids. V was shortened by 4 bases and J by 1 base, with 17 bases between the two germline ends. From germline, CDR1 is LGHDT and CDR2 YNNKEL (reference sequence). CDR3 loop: CASSPQPSGVSYNEQFF. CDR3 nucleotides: TGTGCCAGCAGCCCTCAACCCAGCGGTGTGTCCTACAATGAGCAGTTCTTC.

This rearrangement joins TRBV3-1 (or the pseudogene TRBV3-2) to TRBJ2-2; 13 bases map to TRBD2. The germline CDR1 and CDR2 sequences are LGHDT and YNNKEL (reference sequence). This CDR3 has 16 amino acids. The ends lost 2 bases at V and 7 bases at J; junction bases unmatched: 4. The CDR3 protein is CASSQTSGGAYGELFF. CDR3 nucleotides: TGTGCCAGCAGCCAAACTAGCGGGGGGGCCTACGGGGAGCTGTTTTTT.

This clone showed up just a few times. This chain's CDR3 is CASSVEEGAVYEQYF. DNA for the CDR3: TGTGCCAGCAGCGTAGAAGAGGGGGCGGTCTACGAGCAGTACTTC. The rearrangement uses TRBV9 and TRBJ2-7, with TRBD1 matching over 7 bases. The junction had 6 bases not matched to a gene; V was cut back by 0 bases and J by 3 bases. Per germline, CDR1 SGDLS and CDR2 YYNGEE. The CDR3 length is 15 residues.

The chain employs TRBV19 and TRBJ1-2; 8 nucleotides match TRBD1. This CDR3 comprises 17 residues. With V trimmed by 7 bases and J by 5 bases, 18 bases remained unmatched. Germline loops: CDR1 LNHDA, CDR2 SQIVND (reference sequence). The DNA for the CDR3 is TGTGCCAGTACCCACGGTTCTGGACAGGGAGATCCTTATGGCTACACCTTC. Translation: CASTHGSGQGDPYGYTF.

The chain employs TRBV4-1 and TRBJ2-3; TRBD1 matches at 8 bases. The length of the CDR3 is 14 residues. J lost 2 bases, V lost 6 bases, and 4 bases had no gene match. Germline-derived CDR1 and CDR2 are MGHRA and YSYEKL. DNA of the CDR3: TGCGCCAGCAGATCAGGGGGCCACACAGATACGCAGTATTTT. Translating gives CASRSGGHTDTQYF.

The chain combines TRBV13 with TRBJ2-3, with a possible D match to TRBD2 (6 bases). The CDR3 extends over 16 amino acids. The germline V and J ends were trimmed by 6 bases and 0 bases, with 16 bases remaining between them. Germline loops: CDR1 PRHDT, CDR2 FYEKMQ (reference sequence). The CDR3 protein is CASSPLEGRSTDTQYF. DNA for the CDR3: TGTGCCAGCAGTCCCTTGGAGGGAAGAAGCACAGATACGCAGTATTTT.

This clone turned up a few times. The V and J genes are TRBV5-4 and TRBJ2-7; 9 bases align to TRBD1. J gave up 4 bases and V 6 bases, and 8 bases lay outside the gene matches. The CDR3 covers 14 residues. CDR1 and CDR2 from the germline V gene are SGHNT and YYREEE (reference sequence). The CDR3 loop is CASNGGDRDYEQYF. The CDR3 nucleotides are TGTGCCAGCAACGGTGGGGACAGGGATTACGAGCAGTACTTC. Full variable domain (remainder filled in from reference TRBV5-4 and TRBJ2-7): ETGVTQSPTHLIKTRGQQVTLRCSSQSGHNTVSWYQQALGQGPQFIFQYYREEENGRGNFPPRFSGLQFPNYSSELNVNALELDDSALYLCASNGGDRDYEQYFGPGTRLTVT.

The CDR3 is CASSSGESSGANVLTF. CDR3 coding DNA: TGCGCCAGCAGCTCCGGAGAAAGCTCTGGGGCCAACGTCCTGACTTTC. The rearrangement joins TRBV5-1 to TRBJ2-6; D call uncertain. The CDR3 runs to 16 residues. The ends were cut back, 3 bases at V and 0 bases at J, with 10 bases in the middle. Germline V gene sequence: CDR1 SGHRS, CDR2 YFSETQ.

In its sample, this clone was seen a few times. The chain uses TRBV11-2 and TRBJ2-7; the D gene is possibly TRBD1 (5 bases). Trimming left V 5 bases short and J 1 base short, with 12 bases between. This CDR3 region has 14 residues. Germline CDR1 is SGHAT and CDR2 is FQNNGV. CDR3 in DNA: TGTGCCAGCAGCCAAAGGGCAGGGTCCTACGAGCAGTACTTC. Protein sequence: CASSQRAGSYEQYF.